These T cell receptor beta chains were read from a single sample in a study of human T cells and chemical hapten exposure. TCRdb re-called the RACE reads through MiXCR, storing one row per CDR3 protein. This sample yields 82,000 or so distinct CDR3 sequences, of which 10% to 15% are seen a single time; approximately 6% belongs to the top ten. Sequenced here: whole blood, sampled in connection with sensitization to the hapten diphenylcyclopropenone (DPC). The receptor source for this set is a woman aged 50 to 60 with alopecia areata. Some clones in this sample may be carry-over from other donors' samples. CDR3s include the opening cysteine and the closing phenylalanine or tryptophan. Fields, in order: J gene, V gene, clone size, D gene, CDR3 DNA, CDR3 protein. A D gene is named only where the DNA matches it firmly. Not all rows give a size; the values are once, few, many and, for expanded clones, a class.

J: TRBJ2-2
V: TRBV11-2
size: NA
D: NA
DNA: TGTGCCAGCAGCTCCTGGACGGCGAACACCGGGGAGCTGTTTTTT
CDR3: CASSSWTANTGELFF

J: TRBJ2-1
V: TRBV6-6
size: many
D: TRBD1
DNA: TGTGCCAGCAGTTACTCTCACCACCGGGACAGGAGTATCCATGAGCAGTTCTTC
CDR3: CASSYSHHRDRSIHEQFF

J: TRBJ2-3
V: TRBV7-9
size: few
D: NA
DNA: TGTGCCAGCAGCTTATGGACTACGACAGATACGCAGTATTTT
CDR3: CASSLWTTTDTQYF

J: TRBJ2-1
V: TRBV11-2
size: NA
D: TRBD2
DNA: TGTGCCAGCAGCGAAGGACTAGCGGAGGGGGGCTACAATGAGCAGTTCTTC
CDR3: CASSEGLAEGGYNEQFF

J: TRBJ2-2
V: TRBV10-3
size: many
D: TRBD2
DNA: TGTGCCATCAGTGAGTCGACTAGCGGGAGTTCCGGGGAGCTGTTTTTT
CDR3: CAISESTSGSSGELFF

J: TRBJ2-1
V: TRBV2
size: NA
D: TRBD2
DNA: TGTGCCAACAGTGGCCAACCGGGACTAGCGGGTGGTAGGCAGTTCTTC
CDR3: CANSGQPGLAGGRQFF

J: TRBJ1-6
V: TRBV27
size: once
D: NA
DNA: TGTGCCAGCAGTTTTCTTAATTCACCCCTCCACTTT
CDR3: CASSFLNSPLHF

J: TRBJ2-3
V: TRBV12-3/TRBV12-4
size: few
D: NA
DNA: TGTGCCAGCAGTTTATCGGGATCCACGCAGTATTTT
CDR3: CASSLSGSTQYF

J: TRBJ1-1
V: TRBV29-1
size: many
D: NA
DNA: TGCAGTGTTTCGGCCCTGGGGGTCCCCGCCGAAGCTTTCTTT
CDR3: CSVSALGVPAEAFF

J: TRBJ1-1
V: TRBV27
size: many
D: NA
DNA: TGTGCCAGCCTAGACAGATTGAACACTGAAGCTTTCTTT
CDR3: CASLDRLNTEAFF

J: TRBJ1-5
V: TRBV19
size: few
D: NA
DNA: TGTGCCAGTAGTATTCAGGAAAATAGCAATCAGCCCCAGCATTTT
CDR3: CASSIQENSNQPQHF

J: TRBJ2-4
V: TRBV21-1
size: many
D: NA
DNA: TGTGCCACCTGGTTAAAGGGCCTAGCCAAAAACATTCAGTACTTC
CDR3: CATWLKGLAKNIQYF

J: TRBJ2-1
V: TRBV2
size: NA
D: TRBD2
DNA: TGTGCCAGCAGGACTAGCGGGAACTACAATGAGCAGTTCTTC
CDR3: CASRTSGNYNEQFF

J: TRBJ2-7
V: TRBV12-3/TRBV12-4
size: once
D: TRBD2
DNA: TGTGCCAGCTCTAGCGGGAGGGTCTACGAGCAGTACTTC
CDR3: CASSSGRVYEQYF

J: TRBJ1-2
V: TRBV5-4
size: many
D: NA
DNA: TGTGCCAGCAGCTTAGGTTCCAGGGCTGGCTACACCTTC
CDR3: CASSLGSRAGYTF

J: TRBJ2-3
V: TRBV29-1
size: NA
D: TRBD2
DNA: TGCAGCGTTGACCTAGCGGGAGGTACAGATACGCAGTATTTT
CDR3: CSVDLAGGTDTQYF

J: TRBJ2-5
V: TRBV5-4
size: many
D: NA
DNA: TGTGCCAGCAGCCCGTATAGCGTGCCCCAAGAGACCCAGTACTTC
CDR3: CASSPYSVPQETQYF

J: TRBJ2-3
V: TRBV7-6
size: few
D: NA
DNA: TGTGCCAGCAGCTTAGACTTTCGAGATACGCAGTATTTT
CDR3: CASSLDFRDTQYF

J: TRBJ1-1
V: TRBV29-1
size: many
D: NA
DNA: TGCAGCGCAGCCAGAGGGGCTGAAGCTTTCTTT
CDR3: CSAARGAEAFF

J: TRBJ2-5
V: TRBV5-1
size: NA
D: NA
DNA: TGCGCCAGCAGCTTGGCTGCAGAAGAGACCCAGTACTTC
CDR3: CASSLAAEETQYF

J: TRBJ2-7
V: TRBV20-1
size: NA
D: TRBD2
DNA: TGCAGTGCTAGACGCTCTAGCGGGTCATACGAGCAGTACTTC
CDR3: CSARRSSGSYEQYF

J: TRBJ2-3
V: TRBV7-9
size: few
D: NA
DNA: TGTGCCAGCGGAAACTTACAAAGGCCTTTCACAGATACGCAGTATTTT
CDR3: CASGNLQRPFTDTQYF

J: TRBJ2-5
V: TRBV7-9
size: NA
D: TRBD1
DNA: TGTGCCAGCAGCTTAGTAGTGGGACAGCCAGAGACCCAGTACTTC
CDR3: CASSLVVGQPETQYF

J: TRBJ1-5
V: TRBV5-1
size: NA
D: NA
DNA: TGCGCCAGCAGCCCAGACATAGACAATCAGCCCCAGCATTTT
CDR3: CASSPDIDNQPQHF